The entry below describes one TCR beta chain. Its antigen is undetermined. One end of the junction varies from germline; a read error may be responsible. Vbeta (60) and Jbeta (13) primers were used in the PCR. Only in-frame clones appear in the TCRdb table, and some are missing; sequencing was by immunoSEQ multiplex PCR. The repertoire includes roughly 200,000 clones, about 90% of them detected once, and around 1.4% sits in the top ten. The sample is drawn from a study of cytomegalovirus exposure and HLA in healthy donors. Across the study: Inside one of the first data releases sat around 86 million unique TCRs taken from HLA-typed donors. Study-wide findings and caveats: Researchers catalogued roughly 150 TCR beta chains as cytomegalovirus-associated. Later on, a genetic analysis was performed. It linked a missense variant in DCLRE1C with V- and J-gene trimming of TCR beta. Follow-up analysis seemed to connect common viral pathogens with several of the most significant clusters identified.

This CDR3 has 13 residues. The V gene's germline CDR1 is SEHNR and CDR2 FQNEAQ (reference sequence). The rearrangement joins TRBV7-9 to TRBJ2-7, with 7 nucleotides matching TRBD1. Sequencing used PBMCs. The TCR was taken from a man aged 25 to 40 in good health and CMV-seronegative. The CDR3 DNA reads as TGTTCCAGCAGCTTAGGGGACAGCTACGAGCAGTACTTC. The encoded protein is CSSSLGDSYEQYF.